These T cell receptor beta chains were read from a single sample in a study of T-cell reconstitution after alpha-beta-depleted transplantation in children. TCRdb used MiXCR to reprocess the PCR reads, holding one entry per CDR3 protein. The data show about 540,000 distinct CDR3 sequences, around 20% seen once. The sequenced sample was PBMCs from the stem cell graft donor, obtained from the stem cell graft. These receptors were taken from a human donor who donated a stem cell graft to a child with acute lymphoblastic leukemia. Both conserved end residues are part of each CDR3.

v_call	j_call	cdr3_length	cdr3_aa
TRBV12-3/TRBV12-4	TRBJ2-4	16	CASSLALGAPKNIQYF
TRBV27	TRBJ1-5	13	CASSLLPTQPQHF
TRBV3-1	TRBJ2-1	14	CASSPNPGYNEQFF
TRBV12-3/TRBV12-4	TRBJ2-2	16	CASSTHGTYNTGELFF
TRBV5-1	TRBJ2-7	15	CASSFGTVSSYEQYF
TRBV29-1	TRBJ2-7	13	CSVQALAGNEQYF
TRBV20-1	TRBJ1-6	13	CSARVGKASPLHF
TRBV30	TRBJ1-1	13	CAWSRKTNTEAFF
TRBV29-1	TRBJ1-4	15	CSVEDPVSRMEKLFF
TRBV7-9	TRBJ2-1	16	CASSTLLAGAVDEQFF
TRBV10-3	TRBJ2-1	14	CAISRLAEDNEQFF
TRBV20-1	TRBJ1-1	13	CSARQGSSAEAFF
TRBV12-5	TRBJ2-1	14	CASGLAGGRNEQFF
TRBV7-8	TRBJ2-1	16	CASSSWRAWSYNEQFF
TRBV5-5	TRBJ2-1	15	CASSPPEGSNNEQFF
TRBV3-1	TRBJ2-7	15	CASSQHGGETYEQYF
TRBV29-1	TRBJ2-1	14	CSVAPLSPLNEQFF
TRBV9	TRBJ2-2	14	CASSAVQVTGELFF
TRBV3-1	TRBJ2-1	18	CASSPGLADLSSYNEQFF
TRBV7-9	TRBJ2-5	16	CASSLDELAIYETQYF
TRBV27	TRBJ2-1	15	CASSLGLGLAYEQFF
TRBV12-3/TRBV12-4	TRBJ2-2	14	CASSGSGYIGELFF
TRBV12-3/TRBV12-4	TRBJ1-5	12	CASTTGSQPQHF
TRBV21-1	TRBJ2-2	12	CASRRGTGELFF
TRBV7-9	TRBJ1-1	17	CASSHGTGPSMNTEAFF
TRBV6-4	TRBJ2-2	14	CASSSGRESGELFF
TRBV30	TRBJ1-1	12	CAWMGGLAEAFF
TRBV20-1	TRBJ1-2	14	CSADRPQDGYGYTF
TRBV15	TRBJ1-4	16	CATSRDHRATNEKLFF
TRBV5-1	TRBJ1-1	14	CASSFQGTLTEAFF
TRBV4-1	TRBJ2-7	13	CASSQGLAGEQYF
TRBV27	TRBJ1-6	14	CASSRDREGSPLHF
TRBV6-5	TRBJ1-2	11	CASTGSGGYTF
TRBV7-9	TRBJ1-2	13	CASSLESGYGYTF
TRBV4-1	TRBJ2-2	19	CASSQEEGVVTRNTGELFF
TRBV7-3	TRBJ2-3	15	CASSTTGTSTDTQYF
TRBV6-1	TRBJ1-2	18	CASTTAGTPQDSNYGYTF
TRBV18	TRBJ1-2	17	CASSPLQGAEANYGYTF
TRBV10-2	TRBJ1-1	15	CASSESGTGTTEAFF
TRBV10-3	TRBJ1-5	14	CAISPRQGDQPQHF
TRBV5-1	TRBJ2-7	15	CASSLGGLAVHEQYF
TRBV7-9	TRBJ2-1	16	CASSLVVLAGNGEQFF
TRBV15	TRBJ2-3	12	CATSRVTDTQYF
TRBV12-3/TRBV12-4	TRBJ2-3	17	CASRMGLAGVETDTQYF
TRBV20-1	TRBJ2-7	13	CSARRQATYEQYF
TRBV20-1	TRBJ2-1	12	CSATLGGPGQFF
TRBV6-5	TRBJ2-1	14	CASSWGVPYNEQFF
TRBV7-9	TRBJ2-7	11	CASSSTGVLYF
TRBV12-3/TRBV12-4	TRBJ2-1	12	CASSPRVGEQFF
TRBV27	TRBJ2-7	13	CASSLWGSYEQYF
TRBV5-1	TRBJ2-7	14	CASAAGGYSYEQYF
TRBV9	TRBJ2-1	15	CASSPGGEALNEQFF